Reported below is one TCR beta chain. No antigen is known for it. Trimming shortened V by 5 bases and J by 2 bases, and 15 bases separated the two germline ends. Germline V gene lookup returns CDR1 MDHEN and CDR2 SYDVKM. The CDR3 extends over 15 amino acids. These data are taken from a study of vaccination effects on CD4 cells after COVID-19. The table came from immunoSEQ multiplex PCR; TCRdb's copy has only in-frame clones and leaves some out. The sample includes roughly 30,000 clones, 55% to 85% of them seen just once. In the ViraFEST assay, antigen-specific CD4+ clonotypes were identified by expansion after peptide-pool stimulation. Having been cultured for roughly 10 days, the cells underwent CD4+ T cell isolation. Testing of the vaccine recipients showed negative nucleocapsid antibodies and no prior SARS-CoV-2 infection.

The clonotype comes from a human donor who received a COVID-19 vaccine. The chain is built from TRBV28 and TRBJ2-5; perhaps TRBD2 as D (6 bases). The specimen comprised CD4+ T cells from PBMCs cultured with HCoV-OC43 spike peptides, sampled before COVID-19 vaccination. As to subset: HCoV-OC43 spike overlapping peptide pool stimulation. CDR3: CASSAPGTGQETQYF. The CDR3 bases are TGTGCCAGCAGTGCCCCCGGGACTGGGCAAGAGACCCAGTACTTC.